This T cell receptor beta chain is from a study of T cells in localized non-small cell lung cancer (dated by TCRdb to about 2020). Regarding the complete study: T cell repertoires of a few hundred early-stage NSCLC patients were analyzed, with tumors being compared against uninvolved tumor-adjacent lungs. The cohort comprised approximately 240 treatment-naïve NSCLC patients with resected, localized lung tumors. A mean age of about 66 years was recorded for the NSCLC patients, of whom some 130 were male and over 100 were female.

TCR beta CDR3 regions were sequenced from DNA using the immunoSEQ Assay. On the study's bioinformatics: To compute T cell density, TCR beta template counts were normalized to usable DNA, which was estimated by amplifying housekeeping genes. Richness was estimated with the preseqR package, extrapolating to 400,000 templates for PBMC samples and 120,000 templates for tissue samples. Clonality was calculated as one minus Pielou's evenness. Differential abundance testing on productive amino-acid clonotypes, with a minimum total count of 5 and an alpha of 0.1, was used to identify tissue-enriched TCRs. The Jaccard Index and the Morisita Overlap Index were used to measure how much the repertoires overlapped between compartments. GLIPH grouped TCR beta CDR3s together with public tetramer-defined viral CDR3s, and a viral motif had to include at least three viral sequences and also show V-gene enrichment. As stored in TCRdb, this immuneACCESS dataset retains in-frame rearrangements with V and J assigned. A fraction of the clones does not appear; measured against another copy, unresolved V genes explain less than half of the discrepancy, and the remainder lacks a known reason. For V, J and clone size, that table is used; D and trimming come from the DNA. This sample comprises a few thousand clones, approximately 25% of them detected only once. The ten most abundant clones make up approximately 11% of the sample.

From its cysteine to its phenylalanine, the CDR3 spans 16 amino acids. The only DNA kept is the CDR3, 48 bases in frame from the first base. Trimming removed 2 bases from V and 4 bases from J; the gene matches leave 7 bases unexplained. Sequences LGHNA (CDR1) and YSLEER (CDR2) are obtained from the germline V gene. At diagnosis, tumor, uninvolved tumor-adjacent lung and peripheral blood were collected and then preserved as a mix of FFPE and fresh-frozen material. Comments on this clone: Its antigen has not been determined. No per-base quality is available; no much larger clone lies one base away.

Results the study describes overall, beyond this receptor: Because the study design was exploratory, TCR variables were selected using unadjusted p-values without false-discovery rate correction. Uninvolved tumor-adjacent lung showed the highest T cell clonality, higher than tumor, which suggests more focused antigenic responses in the uninvolved tumor-adjacent lung. Because multi-region tumor sequencing was not performed, intratumor heterogeneity could not be ruled out. A median of 57 of the top 100 tumor clones turned up in the paired uninvolved adjacent lung, and 25 to 35 of those clones also ranked among the top 100 of that same adjacent lung. Longer overall survival was associated with higher blood T cell density, whereas shorter survival was associated with higher adjacent-lung clonality.

The input for sequencing was lung tumor tissue, taken before any cancer treatment. This clonotype originated in a man between 40 and 70 years old with stage I squamous cell lung carcinoma. The chain uses TRBV4-3 and TRBJ1-2; 10 bases in the middle match TRBD1. At the DNA level, the sequence is TGCGCCAGCAGCCAAATAAGGGACAGGGGTGGCTATGGCTACACCTTC. Its product reads: CASSQIRDRGGYGYTF.